These 11 T cell receptor beta chains were sequenced from one sample in a study of T cell responses to AZD1222 COVID-19 vaccine. Some clones are missing from TCRdb's copy, which holds only in-frame ones; the method was immunoSEQ multiplex PCR. The table has some 160,000 clones, 93% seen once; the top ten hold approximately 1%. The input for sequencing was peripheral blood, taken on day 0 of AZD1222 vaccination. These TCRs come from an adult in good health.

The CDR3 sequence is CATSGQGLGTDTQYF. The CDR3 bases are TGTGCCACCAGCGGTCAGGGTTTGGGCACAGATACGCAGTATTTT. The chain links TRBV24-1 to TRBJ2-3; tentative D call: TRBD1 (5 bases). Trimming left V 7 bases short and J 1 base short, with 14 bases between. The germline V gene encodes CDR1 KGHDR and CDR2 SFDVKD. The length of the CDR3 is 15 residues.

V gene TRBV5-1 combines with J gene TRBJ1-1; TRBD1 matches at 7 bases. Trimming at V came to 4 bases and at J to 4 bases, leaving 16 bases not matched to a gene. From germline, CDR1 is SGHRS and CDR2 YFSETQ. CDR3 length: 17 residues. The CDR3 DNA reads as TGCGCCAGCAGCAGGACAGGACCCCTAGGTACGGGCACTGAAGCTTTCTTT. The encoded protein is CASSRTGPLGTGTEAFF. Looking up the rest from reference TRBV5-1 and TRBJ1-1 gives the full variable domain: KAGVTQTPRYLIKTRGQQVTLSCSPISGHRSVSWYQQTPGQGLQFLFEYFSETQRNKGNFPGRFSGRQFSNSRSEMNVSTLELGDSALYLCASSRTGPLGTGTEAFFGQGTRLTVV.

V usage is TRBV10-1 and J usage is TRBJ1-1; no clear D. The germline gives CDR1 WNHNN, CDR2 SYGVQD (reference sequence). This CDR3 region has 15 residues. Trimming removed 0 bases from V and 1 base from J, with 9 bases in between. Here the CDR3 reads CASSESEHPNTEAFF. CDR3 in DNA: TGCGCCAGCAGTGAGTCGGAGCACCCGAACACTGAAGCTTTCTTT.

This clone appeared a single time. The V and J genes are TRBV14 and TRBJ1-1; 7 nucleotides match TRBD1. Germline V gene sequence: CDR1 SGHDN, CDR2 FVKESK. The CDR3 is made up of 13 amino acids. The J segment lost 1 base and the V segment lost 10 bases, leaving 6 bases of the junction unmatched. The CDR3 protein is CAINGQENTEAFF. Written as DNA, the CDR3 is TGTGCCATCAATGGACAGGAGAACACTGAAGCTTTCTTT.

The chain couples TRBV30 to TRBJ1-5; D ambiguous. Germline V lookup: CDR1 GTSNPN, CDR2 SVGIG (reference sequence). Trimming took 0 bases from V and 7 from J, leaving 13 bases between them. The CDR3 length is 14 residues. CDR3 residues: CAWSVGQMGQPQHF. The CDR3 bases are TGTGCCTGGAGTGTCGGGCAGATGGGCCAGCCCCAGCATTTT.

The V call is TRBV5-8, the J call TRBJ1-1; D is possibly TRBD1 (5 bases). The CDR3 is 13 amino acids. Germline V gene sequence: CDR1 SGHTS, CDR2 YDEGEE. The V gene lost 4 bases and the J gene lost 11 bases, with 18 bases spanning the gap. DNA of the CDR3: TGTGCCAGCAGCGTTGACAGTTTCGTCGGGGCTTTCTTT. Protein product: CASSVDSFVGAFF. The full variable domain, completed using reference TRBV5-8 and TRBJ1-1, is EAGVTQSPTHLIKTRGQQATLRCSPISGHTSVYWYQQALGLGLQFLLWYDEGEERNRGNFPPRFSGRQFPNYSSELNVNALELEDSALYLCASSVDSFVGAFFGQGTRLTVV.

The genes are TRBV12-1 and TRBJ1-6. TRBV12-1 is a pseudogene locus. The CDR3 sequence is 16 residues long. CDR3 residues: CASSLRTGPYNSPLHF. The DNA for the CDR3 is TGTGCCAGCAGCCTCAGGACGGGCCCCTATAATTCACCCCTCCACTTT.

The chain uses TRBV7-8 and TRBJ2-5, with 15 bases fitting TRBD2. Germline values: CDR1 SGHVS, CDR2 FQNEAQ. The junction had 3 bases not matched to a gene; V was cut back by 3 bases and J by 4 bases. There are 16 residues in the CDR3. The chain's CDR3 is CASSFGTSGGRETQYF. DNA of the CDR3: TGTGCCAGCAGCTTCGGGACTAGCGGGGGGAGAGAGACCCAGTACTTC.

The chain combines TRBV7-2 with TRBJ1-4, with 7 bases that match TRBD1. Germline-derived CDR1 and CDR2 are SGHTA and FQGNSA. V trimming: 6 bases; J trimming: 8 bases; junction bases outside the gene matches: 15. The CDR3 has 16 amino acids. CDR3 protein: CASSIYGPGTEEKLFF. Written as DNA, the CDR3 is TGTGCCAGCAGTATATACGGACCCGGGACAGAAGAAAAACTGTTTTTT.

The V and J genes are TRBV6-1 and TRBJ1-2; no reliable D call. V lost 2 bases to trimming and J lost 4 bases, with 8 bases between them. The CDR3 is 13 amino acids. CDR1 is MNHNS and CDR2 is SASEGT in the germline V gene. CDR3 nucleotide sequence: TGTGCCAGCAGTGAATCAGAGTTCTATGGCTACACCTTC. Encoded protein: CASSESEFYGYTF.

Here the CDR3 reads CASSREQGISYGYTF. The CDR3 nucleotides are TGTGCCAGCAGCCGGGAACAGGGTATTAGTTATGGCTACACCTTC. The chain has TRBV9 and TRBJ1-2, with a tentative D call TRBD1 (6 bases). This CDR3 has 15 amino acids. CDR1 and CDR2 (germline): SGDLS, YYNGEE. V lost 4 bases, J lost 5 bases, and 18 bases lay in between. The full variable domain, rest sourced from reference TRBV9 and TRBJ1-2, is DSGVTQTPKHLITATGQRVTLRCSPRSGDLSVYWYQQSLDQGLQFLIQYYNGEERAKGNILERFSAQQFPDLHSELNLSSLELGDSALYFCASSREQGISYGYTFGSGTRLTVV.